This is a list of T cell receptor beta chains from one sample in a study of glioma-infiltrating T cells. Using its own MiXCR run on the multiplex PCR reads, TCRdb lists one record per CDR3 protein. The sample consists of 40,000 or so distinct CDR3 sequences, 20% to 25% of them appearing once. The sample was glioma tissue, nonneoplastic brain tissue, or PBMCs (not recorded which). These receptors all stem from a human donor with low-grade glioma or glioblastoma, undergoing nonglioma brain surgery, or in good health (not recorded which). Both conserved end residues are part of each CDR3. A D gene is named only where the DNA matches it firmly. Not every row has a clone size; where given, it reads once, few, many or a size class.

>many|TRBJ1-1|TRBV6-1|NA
CASSPRGNTEAFF
TGTGCCAGCAGTCCTCGGGGGAACACTGAAGCTTTCTTT
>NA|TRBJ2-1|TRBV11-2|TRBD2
CASSLFKPGLADNEQFF
TGTGCCAGCAGCTTATTCAAACCAGGACTAGCGGACAATGAGCAGTTCTTC
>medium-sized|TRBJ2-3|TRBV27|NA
CASSLRTDHTQYF
TGTGCCAGCAGTTTAAGGACAGACCATACGCAGTATTTT
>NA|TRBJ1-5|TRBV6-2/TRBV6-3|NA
CASSYGDSDGNQPQHF
TGTGCCAGCAGTTACGGAGACAGCGATGGCAATCAGCCCCAGCATTTT
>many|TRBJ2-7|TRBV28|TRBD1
CASSGDRGGYEQYF
TGTGCCAGCAGTGGGGACAGGGGGGGTTACGAGCAGTACTTC
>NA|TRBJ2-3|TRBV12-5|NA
CASGSRPGLNTDTQYF
TGTGCTAGTGGTTCCCGACCCGGGCTGAACACAGATACGCAGTATTTT
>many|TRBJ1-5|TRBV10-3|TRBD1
CAVGQGNQPQHF
TGTGCCGTCGGACAGGGCAATCAGCCCCAGCATTTT
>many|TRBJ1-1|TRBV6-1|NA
CASSPGNINTEAFF
TGTGCCAGCAGCCCCGGGAATATTAACACTGAAGCTTTCTTT
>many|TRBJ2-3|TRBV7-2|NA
CASILYVPDTQYF
TGTGCCAGCATCCTCTATGTGCCGGATACGCAGTATTTT
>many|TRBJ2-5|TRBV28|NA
CASSEILGQALGVDSQETQYF
TGTGCCAGCAGCGAAATCCTAGGACAAGCACTTGGGGTTGATAGTCAAGAGACCCAGTACTTC
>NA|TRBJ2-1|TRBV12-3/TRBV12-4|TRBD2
CASSLGTSGGYNEQFF
TGTGCCAGCAGTTTAGGGACTAGCGGGGGATACAATGAGCAGTTCTTC
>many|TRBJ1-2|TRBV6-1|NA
CASSRDGDRGYTF
TGTGCCAGCAGTCGGGACGGGGATAGGGGCTACACCTTC
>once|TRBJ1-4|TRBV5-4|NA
CASSFLGHNEKLFF
TGTGCCAGCAGCTTCCTGGGCCATAATGAAAAACTGTTTTTT